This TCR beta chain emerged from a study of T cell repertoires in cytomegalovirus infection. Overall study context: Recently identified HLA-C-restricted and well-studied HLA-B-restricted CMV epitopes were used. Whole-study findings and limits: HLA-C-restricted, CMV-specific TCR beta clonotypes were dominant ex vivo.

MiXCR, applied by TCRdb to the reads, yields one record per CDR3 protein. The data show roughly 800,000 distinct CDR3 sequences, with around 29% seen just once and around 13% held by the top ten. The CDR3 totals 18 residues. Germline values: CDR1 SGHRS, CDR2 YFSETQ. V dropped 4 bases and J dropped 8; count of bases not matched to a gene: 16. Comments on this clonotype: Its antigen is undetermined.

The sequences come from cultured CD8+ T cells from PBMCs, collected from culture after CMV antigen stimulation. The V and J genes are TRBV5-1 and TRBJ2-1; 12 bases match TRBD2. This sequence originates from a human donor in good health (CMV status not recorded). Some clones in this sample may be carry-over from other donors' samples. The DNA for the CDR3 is TGCGCCAGCAGCCCGACCGTGGGGCTAGCGGGGGGGTACGATGAGCAGTTCTTC. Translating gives CASSPTVGLAGGYDEQFF.